This T cell receptor (beta chain) derives from a study of tumor-infiltrating lymphocytes in primary liver carcinoma. The sample holds many counts of this clonotype. Its antigen is not identified. Study findings and constraints: Among top clones, only about 8-25% appeared in all five tumor regions. Tumor-adjacent and tumor-blood pairs overlapped less than tumor region pairs did.

Total RNA and DNA came together from 20-30 mg of bulk tissue without cell sorting. Surgeons treated the primary liver carcinoma of the patients by surgical resection. Tumor samples each held over 75% viable tumor cells. V lost 4 bases and J lost 9, with 4 bases in between. Germline CDR1 and CDR2: SGHDN and FVKESK. The CDR3 extends over 11 amino acids. A primer in the constant region served to generate TCR beta cDNA from roughly 450 ng of total RNA. Investigators got TCR beta libraries out of three nested multiplex PCR rounds, done with slightly modified ARM-PCR. Each of the first two PCR rounds ran roughly 9 cycles with TRBV1-TRBV30 forward and C-beta reverse primers. MiXCR was run by TCRdb on the multiplex PCR reads, yielding one entry per CDR3 protein. The table records 70,000 to 85,000 distinct CDR3 sequences, around 75% of them present only once.

This rearrangement joins TRBV14 to TRBJ1-6; D is ambiguous. This receptor was identified in an older woman with primary liver carcinoma and hepatitis B virus infection. The specimen was liver tumor tissue from sampling region 4. Specified subset: tumor region T4, right-lateral pole. The CDR3 coding sequence is TGTGCCAGCAGCCGGCCTTCACCCCTCCACTTT. It yields the protein CASSRPSPLHF.